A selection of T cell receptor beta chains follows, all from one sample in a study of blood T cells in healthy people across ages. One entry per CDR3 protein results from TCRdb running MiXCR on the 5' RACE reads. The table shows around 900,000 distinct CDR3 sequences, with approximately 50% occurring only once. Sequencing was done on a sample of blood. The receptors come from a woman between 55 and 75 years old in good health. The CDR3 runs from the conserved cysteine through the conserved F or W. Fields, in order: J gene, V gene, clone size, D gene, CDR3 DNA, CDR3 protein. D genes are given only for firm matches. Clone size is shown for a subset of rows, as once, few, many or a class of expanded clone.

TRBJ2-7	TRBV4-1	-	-	TGCGCCAGCAGCCCCCTGCGTGACGCCCGGGACGAGCAGTACTTC	CASSPLRDARDEQYF
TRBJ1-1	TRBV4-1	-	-	TGCGCCAGCAGCCAAGACTGGGGTACTGAAGCTTTCTTT	CASSQDWGTEAFF
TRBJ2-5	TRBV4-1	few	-	TGCGCCAGCAGCCAACGTGATTTTGGGAGCGGAGAAGAGACCCAGTACTTC	CASSQRDFGSGEETQYF
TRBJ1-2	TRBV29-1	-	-	TGCAGCGTTGAGGACGGATCGAACTATGGCTACACCTTC	CSVEDGSNYGYTF
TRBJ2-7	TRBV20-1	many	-	TGCAGTGCCCAAAAGGAAGCAGCCGAGCAGTACTTC	CSAQKEAAEQYF
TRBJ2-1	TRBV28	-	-	TGTGCCAGCAGTCTCTTCTCGAATGGACCCTACAATGAGCAGTTCTTC	CASSLFSNGPYNEQFF
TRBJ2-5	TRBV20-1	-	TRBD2	TGCAGTGCTAGAACCATAGGGGGGGAAGGCGGGAGGTCCTACAATGAGCAGTACTTC	CSARTIGGEGGRSYNEQYF
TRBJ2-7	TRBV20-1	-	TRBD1	TGCAGTGCTCAGGGGGACCTCCAGAAGCAGTACTTC	CSAQGDLQKQYF
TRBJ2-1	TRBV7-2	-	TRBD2	TGTGCCAGCAGCTTAACTAGCGACCATGAGCAGTTCTTC	CASSLTSDHEQFF
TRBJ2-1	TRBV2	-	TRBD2	TGTGCCAGCAGTGTCCTTGGCGGGAGGGGCCGGGGTGAGCAGTTCTTC	CASSVLGGRGRGEQFF
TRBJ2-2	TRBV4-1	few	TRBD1	TGCGCCAGCAGCCCCTACAGGGGGCCGGGCACCGGGGAGCTGTTTTTT	CASSPYRGPGTGELFF
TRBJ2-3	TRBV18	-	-	TGTGCCAGCTCACCCAACAGGGCTGGTAGCACAGATACGCAGTATTTT	CASSPNRAGSTDTQYF
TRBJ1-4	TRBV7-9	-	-	TGTGCCAGCAGCTTTCTCCCAGGAACAACTAATGAAAAACTGTTTTTT	CASSFLPGTTNEKLFF
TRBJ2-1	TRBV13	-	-	TGTGCCAGCAATCTATGGGGCTACAATGAGCAGTTCTTC	CASNLWGYNEQFF
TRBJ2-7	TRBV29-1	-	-	TGCAGCCTATGCTTGAGGGGCAGAGGAGATGGAGGGGTCTACGAGCAGTACTTC	CSLCLRGRGDGGVYEQYF